This T cell receptor beta chain was obtained from a study of blood T cell repertoires in COVID-19. The wider study: Samples came from the United States, Italy and Spain, spanning acute and convalescent COVID-19. Nucleic acid was either cDNA or gDNA, and it came from T cells, B-cell-depleted T cells, or PBMCs.

CDR3 size: 13 residues. The germline gives CDR1 SGHNT, CDR2 YYREEE (reference sequence). The germline V and J ends were trimmed by 3 bases and 1 base, with 8 bases remaining between them. Per the original methods: Nucleated cell number was recorded as an estimate derived from reference gene primer amplification. TCRdb keeps only in-frame clones here, not all; method: immunoSEQ multiplex PCR. Clonal size and the V and J genes are those of that table, whereas D and trimming came from the DNA. The table includes some 75,000 clones, 80% to 90% detected once. This sequence joins TRBV5-4 and TRBJ2-7, with D perhaps matching TRBD1 (5 bases). The sequenced material came from peripheral blood. This clonotype was obtained from a man aged 55 to 70 with acute or convalescent COVID-19. The CDR3 region is CASSYQGSYEQYF. The CDR3 region has the DNA TGTGCCAGCAGCTATCAGGGTTCCTACGAGCAGTACTTC.